Below, one T cell receptor beta chain is given with its context. Its cognate antigen is unknown. The sample originates from a study of shared clonotypes between healthy human individuals. Sequencing used immunoSEQ multiplex PCR; TCRdb keeps in-frame clones, though not all of them. The table lists millions of clones, roughly 94% of them singletons, with 0.13% in the top ten. Study-wide results and limits: It was observed that approximately 5% of naive CD4 clonotypes were shared across several donors. The study generally estimated greater richness for naive than memory subsets.

V was pared by 1 base and J by 0 bases, with 8 bases of the junction left unmatched. Germline lookup yields CDR1 SEHNR and CDR2 FQNEAQ (reference sequence). CDR3 length: 18 amino acids. The J gene is TRBJ1-2, the V gene TRBV7-9, with 10 bases fitting TRBD1. The origin of this receptor is a man aged 18 to 30 in good health. Sequenced sample: naive CD4+ T cells sorted from blood. Subset of the sample: CD45RA+ positively selected. CDR3 residues: CASSLGGTGAKANYGYTF. The CDR3 bases are TGTGCCAGCAGCTTAGGTGGGACAGGGGCGAAAGCTAACTATGGCTACACCTTC.